These T cell receptor beta chains were read from a single sample in a study of cytomegalovirus exposure and HLA in healthy donors. Measured with immunoSEQ multiplex PCR; TCRdb has only the in-frame clones, and not every one. The sample carries under 120,000 clones, 79% recorded once. The source material was PBMCs. These receptors came from a woman in her thirties or forties in good health and CMV-seronegative. The CDR3 runs from the conserved cysteine through the conserved F or W. A D gene is named only where the DNA matches it firmly. For some rows the clone size is stated as once, few or many, or as a class when expanded; others skip it.

clone_size	v_call	j_call	d_call	cdr3_aa	cdr3_nt
-	TRBV6-5	TRBJ2-7	-	CASSSYGTYEQYF	TGTGCCAGCAGTTCGTACGGGACCTACGAGCAGTACTTC
once	TRBV6-1	TRBJ1-2	-	CASSETGTSNSNYGYTF	TGTGCCAGCAGCGAAACCGGGACATCTAATTCTAACTATGGCTACACCTTC
-	TRBV7-2	TRBJ2-5	-	CASSSGQRETQYF	TGTGCCAGCAGCTCAGGACAGCGGGAGACCCAGTACTTC
-	TRBV7-7	TRBJ2-1	-	CASSLGQLNEQFF	TGTGCCAGCAGCTTAGGACAACTCAATGAGCAGTTCTTC
-	TRBV30	TRBJ2-6	TRBD1	CAWRAGGLAGANVLTF	TGTGCCTGGAGAGCAGGGGGCTTGGCTGGGGCCAACGTCCTGACTTTC
-	TRBV25-1	TRBJ2-6	-	CASSPHMSGANVLTF	TGTGCCAGCAGCCCTCACATGTCTGGGGCCAACGTCCTGACTTTC
-	TRBV5-6	TRBJ2-3	-	CASSLDWRITDTQYF	TGTGCCAGCAGCTTGGACTGGCGGATCACAGATACGCAGTATTTT
-	TRBV10-3	TRBJ1-4	-	CAISVGETNEKLFF	TGTGCCATCAGTGTGGGAGAGACTAATGAAAAACTGTTTTTT
-	TRBV5-1	TRBJ1-1	-	CASSFTEWNTEAFF	TGCGCCAGCAGCTTTACAGAATGGAACACTGAAGCTTTCTTT
-	TRBV6-8	TRBJ1-4	-	CASSYSMGREANEKLFF	TGTGCCAGCAGTTACTCGATGGGGAGGGAAGCTAATGAAAAACTGTTTTTT
-	TRBV11-2	TRBJ2-1	-	CASTLTQGRVNEQFF	TGTGCCAGCACCCTTACCCAGGGTCGCGTAAATGAGCAGTTCTTC
-	TRBV19	TRBJ2-1	-	CASSIVDSSLSNEQFF	TGTGCCAGTAGTATAGTGGACTCGTCCCTTTCCAATGAGCAGTTCTTC
-	TRBV11-3	TRBJ2-2	-	CASSFSSNTGELFF	TGTGCCAGCAGCTTTTCTTCCAACACCGGGGAGCTGTTTTTT